A single sample gave rise to the 4 T cell receptor beta chains below, sequenced in a study of siplizumab effects on memory and regulatory T cells (dated by TCRdb to between 2018 and 2021). Libraries were constructed by the immunoSEQ multiplex PCR assay. TCRdb provides this immuneACCESS table in a form limited to in-frame rearrangements. Some clones are lacking; in checked studies, under half of them reflect an unresolved V gene, and why the rest are absent is not known. Here the sample has some 40,000 clones; around 90% occur a single time. 0.25% of the sample belongs to the ten largest clones. The sample taken for sequencing was naive CD4+ T cells sorted from blood. Explained via the paper, the cell subset or site label denotes: unstimulated naive T cells. The receptors stem from a human donor in good health.

The genes are TRBV6-5 and TRBJ2-7; D might be TRBD2 (5 bases). Germline CDR1 reads MNHEY; CDR2 reads SVGAGI. Between the trimmed V and J ends, which lost 6 bases and 0 bases, there was a span of 15 bases. The CDR3 runs to 15 residues. CDR3 region: CASSPSGVVSYEQYF. The CDR3 DNA follows: TGTGCCAGCAGCCCATCCGGGGTGGTCTCCTACGAGCAGTACTTC.

The chain is built from TRBV19 and TRBJ1-2; TRBD1 aligns across 7 bases. The CDR3 has 14 amino acids. V dropped 1 base and J dropped 8; count of bases not matched to a gene: 7. CDR1 is LNHDA and CDR2 is SQIVND in the germline V gene (reference sequence). CDR3 DNA: TGTGCCAGTAGTATAGCGGCCAGGGGGTACGGCTACACCTTC. This codes for CASSIAARGYGYTF.

The V call is TRBV21-1, the J call TRBJ2-7; TRBD1, the D gene given by the table, was not confirmed from the DNA. TRBV21-1 is described as a pseudogene. The CDR3 is 14 amino acids. CDR3 in amino acids: CASSGHPLQYEQYF. The CDR3 DNA follows: TGTGCCAGCAGCGGCCACCCGCTCCAATACGAGCAGTACTTC.

J is TRBJ2-1 and V is TRBV4-1; 10 positions match TRBD1. Germline values: CDR1 MGHRA, CDR2 YSYEKL. The CDR3 loop spans 21 amino acids. V lost 3 bases, J lost 0 bases, and 17 bases stayed unmatched. The CDR3 nucleotides are TGCGCCAGCAGCCATTCCCCCCCGACAGGGGGCTATCCGAGCTCCTACAATGAGCAGTTCTTC. Its translation: CASSHSPPTGGYPSSYNEQFF.